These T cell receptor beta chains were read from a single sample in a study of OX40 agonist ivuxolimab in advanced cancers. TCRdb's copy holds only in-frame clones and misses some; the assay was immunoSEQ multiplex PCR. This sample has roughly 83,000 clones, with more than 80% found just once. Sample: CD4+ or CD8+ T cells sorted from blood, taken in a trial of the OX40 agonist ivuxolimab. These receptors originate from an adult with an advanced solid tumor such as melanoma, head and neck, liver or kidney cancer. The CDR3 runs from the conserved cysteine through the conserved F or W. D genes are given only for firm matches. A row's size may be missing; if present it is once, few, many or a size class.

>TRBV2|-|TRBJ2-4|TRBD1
TGTGCCAGCAGCGAGACAGGGGGCGGTGCGTACTTC
CASSETGGGAYF
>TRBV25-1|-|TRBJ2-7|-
TGTGCCAGCAGTGATTTTGCTGTGGGCCCCGAGCAGTACTTC
CASSDFAVGPEQYF
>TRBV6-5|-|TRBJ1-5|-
TGTGCCAGCAGTTACAGGGACCTCGCAAATCAGCCCCAGCATTTT
CASSYRDLANQPQHF
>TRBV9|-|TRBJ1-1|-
TGTGCCAGCAGCGTATTGACAGACATGAACACTGAAGCTTTCTTT
CASSVLTDMNTEAFF
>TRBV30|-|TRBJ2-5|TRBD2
TGTGCCTGGAGCTTGGGACTAAGGGAGACCCAGTACTTC
CAWSLGLRETQYF
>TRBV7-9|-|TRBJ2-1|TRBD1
TGTGCCAGCAGCACCGGACAGGGAGTATACAATGAGCAGTTCTTC
CASSTGQGVYNEQFF
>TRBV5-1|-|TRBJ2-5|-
TGCGCCAGCAGCTTGGGCAGCGGAGAGACCCAGTACTTC
CASSLGSGETQYF
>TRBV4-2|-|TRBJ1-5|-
TGTGCCAGCAGCCAATTTGGCAATCAGCCCCAGCATTTT
CASSQFGNQPQHF
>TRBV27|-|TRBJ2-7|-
TGTGCCAGCAGTTTATCGTACGGGACACCACGCTACGAGCAGTACTTC
CASSLSYGTPRYEQYF
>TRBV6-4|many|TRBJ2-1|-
TGTGCCAGCAGTGCTAGCTCCTACAATGAGCAGTTCTTC
CASSASSYNEQFF
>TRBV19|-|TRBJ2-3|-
TGTGCCAGTAGGATTGTTGGTACCAGCACAGATACGCAGTATTTT
CASRIVGTSTDTQYF
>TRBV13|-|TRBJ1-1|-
TGTGCCAGCAGCTTAATCAGTCGCCAGGGAAACACTGAAGCTTTCTTT
CASSLISRQGNTEAFF
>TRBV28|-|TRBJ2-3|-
TGTGCCAGCAGTCCCCTGCAGGGGCCTACCCCAGATACGCAGTATTTT
CASSPLQGPTPDTQYF
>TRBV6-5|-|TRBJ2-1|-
TGTGCCAGCAGTTACATAGCGAGCAATGAGCAGTTCTTC
CASSYIASNEQFF
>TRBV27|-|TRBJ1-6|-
TGTGCCAGCCGCGTAGGGGGGGGCTTCTATAATTCACCCCTCCACTTT
CASRVGGGFYNSPLHF
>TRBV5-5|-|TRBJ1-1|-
TGTGCCAGCAGCCAACAGGGCTCTGAAGCTTTCTTT
CASSQQGSEAFF
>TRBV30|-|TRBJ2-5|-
TGTGCCGCCTGGACGGGGAATTACCAAGAGACCCAGTACTTC
CAAWTGNYQETQYF
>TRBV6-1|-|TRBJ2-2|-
TGTGCCAGCAGTGAAGCCGACACCGGGGAGCTGTTTTTT
CASSEADTGELFF
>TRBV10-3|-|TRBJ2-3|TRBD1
TGTGCCATCTCCGGACAGGGTTGGACAGATACGCAGTATTTT
CAISGQGWTDTQYF
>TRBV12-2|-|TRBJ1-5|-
TGTGCAAGTCGCCCCCCCGGCAGGGGTCAGCCCCAGCATTTT
CASRPPGRGQPQHF
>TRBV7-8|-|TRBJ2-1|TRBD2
TGTGCCAGCAGCCTGCTAGCGGGAGAGGTCGTAAATGAGCAGTTCTTC
CASSLLAGEVVNEQFF
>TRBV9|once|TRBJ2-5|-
TGTGCCAGCAGCACAGAACAGGGTGAAGAGACCCAGTACTTC
CASSTEQGEETQYF
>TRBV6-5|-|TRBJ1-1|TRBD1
TGTGCCAGCAGCCCAGGGGGTAGCGCTGAAGCTTTCTTT
CASSPGGSAEAFF
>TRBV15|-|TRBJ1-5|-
TGTGCCACCAGCAGAGATGGTACTCAGCCCCAGCATTTT
CATSRDGTQPQHF
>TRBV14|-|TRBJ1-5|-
TGTGCCAGCAGCCTATCCCACATCAGCCCCCAGCATTTT
CASSLSHISPQHF
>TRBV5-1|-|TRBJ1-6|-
TGCGCCAGCAGCCCGGGACTAAATTCACCCCTCCACTTT
CASSPGLNSPLHF
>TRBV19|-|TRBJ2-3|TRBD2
TGTGCCAGTAGTAAAAGACTAGCGGAAGCAGATACGCAGTATTTT
CASSKRLAEADTQYF
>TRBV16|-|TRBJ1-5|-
TGTGCCAGCAGCCAATCCACAGATCAGCCCCAGCATTTT
CASSQSTDQPQHF
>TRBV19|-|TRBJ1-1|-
TGTGCCAGTAGTATTGGACTAGCTGAAGCTTTCTTT
CASSIGLAEAFF
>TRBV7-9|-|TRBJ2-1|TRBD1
TGTGCCAGCAGCGACATCCGGGACAGCCTAAACAATGAGCAGTTCTTC
CASSDIRDSLNNEQFF
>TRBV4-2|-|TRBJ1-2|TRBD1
TGTGCCAGCAGCCAAGATGCCTTGGGACAGGCATATGGCTACACCTTC
CASSQDALGQAYGYTF
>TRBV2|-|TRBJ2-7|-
TGTGCCAGCAGTGCCGGGCTCCTCTACGAGCAGTACTTC
CASSAGLLYEQYF
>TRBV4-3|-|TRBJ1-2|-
TGCGCCAGCAGCCAAAGAACAGGGTACTATGGCTACACCTTC
CASSQRTGYYGYTF
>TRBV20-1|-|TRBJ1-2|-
TGCAGTGCAGCTAACTATGGCTACACCTTC
CSAANYGYTF
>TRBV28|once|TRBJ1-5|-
TGTGCCAGCAGTTTAGGCACGTATAGCAATCAGCCCCAGCATTTT
CASSLGTYSNQPQHF
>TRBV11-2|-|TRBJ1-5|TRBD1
TGTGCCAGCAGCTTATACCCCCGACAGGGAGATCAGCCCCAGCATTTT
CASSLYPRQGDQPQHF
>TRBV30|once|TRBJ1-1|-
TGTGCCTGGAACCCCTCTGACACAATGAACACTGAAGCTTTCTTT
CAWNPSDTMNTEAFF
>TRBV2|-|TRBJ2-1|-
TGTGCCAGCAGTGAAGGTTCTATACCCCTACTCCCTGAGCAGTTCTTC
CASSEGSIPLLPEQFF
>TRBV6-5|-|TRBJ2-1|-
TGTGCCAGCAGTTACTCTAGCTACAATGAGCAGTTCTTC
CASSYSSYNEQFF
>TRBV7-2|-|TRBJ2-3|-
TGTGCCAGCAGCGAACACCCGTCTTTGGATACGCAGTATTTT
CASSEHPSLDTQYF
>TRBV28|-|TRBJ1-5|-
TGTGCCAGCAGTACTATTTACGGCAATCAGCCCCAGCATTTT
CASSTIYGNQPQHF
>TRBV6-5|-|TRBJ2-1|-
TGTGCCAGCAGTTACCTCCCGAGGGGAGGAAACAATGAGCAGTTCTTC
CASSYLPRGGNNEQFF
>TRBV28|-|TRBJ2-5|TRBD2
TGTGCCAGCAGTTTATTGCTAGCGGGGGTTGAGACCCAGTACTTC
CASSLLLAGVETQYF
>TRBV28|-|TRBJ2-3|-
TGTGCCAGCTCGCTCGGGGATACGCAGTATTTT
CASSLGDTQYF
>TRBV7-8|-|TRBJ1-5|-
TGTGCCAGCAGCTTAGTGGTCAGGGGTAGCAATCAGCCCCAGCATTTT
CASSLVVRGSNQPQHF
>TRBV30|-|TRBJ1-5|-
TGTGCCTGGAGTTCACAGGGCATTCTGAATCAGCCCCAGCATTTT
CAWSSQGILNQPQHF
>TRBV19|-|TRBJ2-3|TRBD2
TGTGCCAGTAGTCGGTTAGCGGGGGTCACAGATACGCAGTATTTT
CASSRLAGVTDTQYF
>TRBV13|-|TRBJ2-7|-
TGTGCCAGCAGCTTAGGGTCAGCCTACGAGCAGTACTTC
CASSLGSAYEQYF